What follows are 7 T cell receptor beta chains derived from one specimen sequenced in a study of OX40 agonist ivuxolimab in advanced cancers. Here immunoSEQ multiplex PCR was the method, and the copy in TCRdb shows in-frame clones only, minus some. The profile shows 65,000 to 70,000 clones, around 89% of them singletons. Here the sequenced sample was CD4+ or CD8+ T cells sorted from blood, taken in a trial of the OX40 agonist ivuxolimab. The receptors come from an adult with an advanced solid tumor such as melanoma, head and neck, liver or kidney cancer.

The CDR3 protein is CASSLVAGLGQPQHF. DNA for the CDR3: TGTGCCAGCAGCTTGGTGGCCGGGCTAGGACAGCCCCAGCATTTT. The gene calls are TRBV5-5 and TRBJ1-5; D call uncertain. Germline assignment: CDR1 SGHKS and CDR2 YYEKEE (reference sequence). The CDR3 length is 15 residues. The V end lost 0 bases, the J end lost 7 bases, and 14 bases lay between the germline ends.

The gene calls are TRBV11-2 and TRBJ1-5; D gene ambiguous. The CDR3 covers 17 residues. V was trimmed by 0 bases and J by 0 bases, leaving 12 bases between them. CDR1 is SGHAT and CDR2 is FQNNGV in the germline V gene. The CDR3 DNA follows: TGTGCCAGCAGCTTAGATAGGATTGCGAATAGCAATCAGCCCCAGCATTTT. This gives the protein CASSLDRIANSNQPQHF.

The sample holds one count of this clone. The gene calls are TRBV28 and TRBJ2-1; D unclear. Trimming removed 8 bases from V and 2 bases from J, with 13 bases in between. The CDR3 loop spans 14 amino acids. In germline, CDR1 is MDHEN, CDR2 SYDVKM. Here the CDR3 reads CASRLIPTYNEQFF. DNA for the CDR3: TGTGCCAGCCGCCTGATTCCCACCTACAATGAGCAGTTCTTC.

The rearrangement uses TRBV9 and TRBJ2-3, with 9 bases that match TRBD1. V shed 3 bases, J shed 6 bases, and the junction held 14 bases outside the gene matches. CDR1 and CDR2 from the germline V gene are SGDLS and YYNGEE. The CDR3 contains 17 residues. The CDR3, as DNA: TGTGCCAGCAGCGCCCTCAGTTTGGGACAGGGTGGCGATACGCAGTATTTT. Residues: CASSALSLGQGGDTQYF.

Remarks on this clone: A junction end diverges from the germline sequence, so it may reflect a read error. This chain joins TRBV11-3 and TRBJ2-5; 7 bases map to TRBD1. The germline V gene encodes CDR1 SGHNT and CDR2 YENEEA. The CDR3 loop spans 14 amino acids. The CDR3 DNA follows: TGTGCCAGCAGTTTAGACAGGGCCCAAGAGACCCAGTACTTC. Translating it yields CASSLDRAQETQYF.

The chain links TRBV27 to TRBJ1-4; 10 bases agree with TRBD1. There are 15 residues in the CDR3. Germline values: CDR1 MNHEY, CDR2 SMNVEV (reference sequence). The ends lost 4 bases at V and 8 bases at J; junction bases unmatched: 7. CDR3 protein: CASSYRQGANEKLFF. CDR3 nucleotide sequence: TGTGCCAGCAGTTACCGACAGGGGGCGAACGAAAAACTGTTTTTT.

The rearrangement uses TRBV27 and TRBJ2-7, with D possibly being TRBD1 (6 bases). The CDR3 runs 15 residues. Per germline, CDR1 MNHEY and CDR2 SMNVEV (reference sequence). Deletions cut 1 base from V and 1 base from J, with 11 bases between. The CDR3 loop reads CASSLLMQGSYEQYF. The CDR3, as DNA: TGTGCCAGCAGTTTATTGATGCAGGGGTCCTACGAGCAGTACTTC.